A single sample is the source of the 8 T cell receptor beta chains below, sequenced in a study of cytomegalovirus exposure and HLA in healthy donors. 13 Jbeta primers and 60 Vbeta primers were used for the PCR. This table comes from immunoSEQ multiplex PCR, and its TCRdb copy is limited to in-frame clones, with some not included. This repertoire shows over 200,000 clones, roughly 89% found once; its top ten account for about 1%. The sequencing sample was made of PBMCs. Every receptor here comes from a young woman in good health and CMV-seronegative.

The sample holds a few counts of this clone. The CDR3 loop is CASRRDRGLFGEQFF. The CDR3 DNA sequence: TGTGCCAGCAGGCGGGACAGGGGGCTTTTCGGTGAGCAGTTCTTC. The J gene is TRBJ2-1, the V gene TRBV2; 12 bases line up with TRBD1. The V and J ends lost 6 bases and 9 bases, in that order; junction bases with no gene match: 9. This CDR3 contains 15 residues. Germline values: CDR1 SNHLY, CDR2 FYNNEI.

CDR3 sequence (DNA): TGTGCCAGCAGCCCTGGACAGGGGTACGGGGAGCTGTTTTTT. Translation: CASSPGQGYGELFF. The gene calls are TRBV6-5 and TRBJ2-2, with 9 nucleotides matching TRBD1. The germline gives CDR1 MNHEY, CDR2 SVGAGI. Unmatched junction bases numbered 6, after V lost 6 bases and J lost 7 bases. The CDR3 length is 14 residues.

This chain joins TRBV18 and TRBJ1-6; the match to TRBD1 covers 9 bases. This CDR3 is 14 amino acids long. The germline V gene encodes CDR1 KGHSH and CDR2 LQKENI. The V gene end was trimmed by 8 bases and the J gene end by 8 bases; junction bases not matched to a gene: 7. CDR3 DNA sequence: TGTGCCAGCGTGGGGACAGGGTCAGATTCACCCCTCCACTTT. This translates into CASVGTGSDSPLHF.

A note on this clone: Other nucleotide sequences in the sample specify the same CDR3. The chain carries TRBV7-2 and TRBJ2-5; D unclear. Trimming cost V 4 bases and J 4 bases, with 4 bases left between them. The CDR3 consists of 11 residues. Germline V gene lookup returns CDR1 SGHTA and CDR2 FQGNSA. The DNA for the CDR3 is TGTGCCAGCAGCTCACTAGAGACCCAGTACTTC. Translation: CASSSLETQYF.

The rearrangement uses TRBV29-1 and TRBJ2-3; 9 bases are shared with TRBD2. The ends lost 5 bases at V and 6 bases at J; junction bases unmatched: 3. The germline V gene encodes CDR1 SQVTM and CDR2 ANQGSEA. The length of the CDR3 is 12 residues. CDR3 in amino acids: CSVLAGEDTQYF. The CDR3 DNA sequence: TGCAGCGTTTTAGCGGGAGAGGATACGCAGTATTTT.

Note on this clone: The junction and the germline gene differ at one end; a read error may be behind it. The V call is TRBV6-6, the J call TRBJ1-1; TRBD1 aligns across 7 bases. CDR1 and CDR2 from the germline V gene are MNHNY and SVGAGI (reference sequence). There are 11 residues in the CDR3. CDR3 amino acids: CASSYFGTAGF. In nucleotides, the CDR3 is TGTGCCAGCAGTTACTTTGGGACAGCTGGTTTC.

This clone turned up a few times. The junction shows a germline mismatch at one end, possibly a read error. V gene TRBV5-4 combines with J gene TRBJ2-7, with 7 bases identical to TRBD1. From germline, CDR1 is SGHNT and CDR2 YYREEE (reference sequence). CDR3 length equals 14 residues. This CDR3 reads CASSRDRASDEQYF. CDR3 in DNA: TGTGCCAGCAGCAGAGACAGGGCCTCCGACGAGCAGTACTTC.

V and J are TRBV19 and TRBJ1-2; the match to TRBD1 covers 7 bases. The CDR3 runs to 15 residues. CDR1 is LNHDA, CDR2 SQIVND, per germline (reference sequence). V shed 7 bases, J shed 1 base, and the junction held 9 bases outside the gene matches. In DNA form, the CDR3 reads TGTGCCAGTAACCGGGGACAGAACATTAACTATGGCTACACCTTC. Residues: CASNRGQNINYGYTF.